These 3 T cell receptor beta chains were sequenced from one sample in a study of molecular identifiers for immune sequencing clone quantification. MiXCR, run by TCRdb on the PCR reads, gives a single entry per CDR3 protein. Of roughly 100,000 distinct CDR3 sequences in the sample, around 37% were seen once. Input material: naive CD8+ T cells from blood, with Jurkat cell RNA spiked in. Sample subset: FACS-sorted CD8+CD4-CCR7+CD45RA+ naive T cells. All receptors come from a human donor in good health. Some libraries in this study had Jurkat cell RNA spiked in.

The V call is TRBV29-1, the J call TRBJ2-3; 14 bases are shared with TRBD2. V shed 6 bases and J 0 bases; nucleotides not matched to a gene: 8. This CDR3 has 17 residues. CDR1 is SQVTM and CDR2 is ANQGSEA in the germline V gene. CDR3 coding DNA: TGCAGCGTCGACGGGACTAGCGGGGGCGTCAGCACAGATACGCAGTATTTT. Translation gives CSVDGTSGGVSTDTQYF.

In its sample, this clonotype was seen many times. The CDR3 sequence: CASSLAARNTEAFF. The CDR3 DNA reads TGTGCCAGCAGCTTAGCTGCAAGGAACACTGAAGCTTTCTTT. V is TRBV7-9 and J is TRBJ1-1, with unresolved D. The germline CDR1 and CDR2 sequences are SEHNR and FQNEAQ (reference sequence). The germline V and J ends were trimmed by 0 bases and 1 base, with 6 bases remaining between them. This CDR3 spans 14 amino acids.

This clonotype has ten or more counts. The chain employs TRBV5-8 and TRBJ1-5; D unresolved. V was pared by 1 base and J by 6 bases, with 8 bases between. Germline V gene data show CDR1 as SGHTS and CDR2 as YDEGEE. CDR3 length: 13 residues. CDR3 sequence (DNA): TGTGCCAGCAGCTTGAACCTCGTTCAGCCCCAGCATTTT. As protein: CASSLNLVQPQHF.